The present TCR beta chain was sequenced within a study of shared clonotypes between healthy human individuals (dated by TCRdb to the early 2020s). Context from the whole study: Two women and a few men aged 18 to 49 years were included in the cohort. To increase sequencing depth and limit assay-specific biases, different laboratories used diverse techniques to prepare libraries and sequence TCR repertoires. To estimate repertoire size and how much clonotypes are shared between individuals, the study performed deep sequencing of blood TCR repertoires from a handful of healthy adults. Leukapheresis yielded between about 0.8 and 9.5 billion PBMCs per donor.

Donors were healthy HIV-negative adults with no recently reported acute infections or vaccinations. Every donor was a Caucasian adult residing in Nashville, Tennessee, USA. For unsorted samples, about 87 million PBMCs were counted, and genomic DNA was extracted using the QIAamp DNA Blood Mini kit. After blood collection by leukapheresis, PBMCs were isolated using Ficoll-Histopaque density gradient centrifugation and then cryopreserved in the vapor phase of liquid nitrogen. A word on this clone: Its cognate antigen has yet to be identified. Per-base quality was not reported, and no clone a single base away is much larger than it.

Using the deep immunoSEQ assay, multiplex PCR amplified TCR CDR3 regions from genomic DNA. Extracted genomic DNA from each cell subset was spread evenly across all wells of several immunoSEQ 96-well plates, with each plate serving as a replicate. For unsorted PBMC, 300 to 350 ng genomic DNA, equal to about 30,000 T cell genomes, was loaded into each replicate PCR. Ten immunoSEQ deep assay plates were used to sequence the unsorted PBMC genomic DNA. Purified libraries were quantified with a Qubit 3.0 fluorometer, sized on a Bioanalyzer 2100, and re-quantified with the KAPA Library Quantification kit. Each immunoSEQ 96-well plate was sequenced on its own single-read 150-cycle Illumina NextSeq 550 flow cell. As for the authors' bioinformatics: Because the immunoSEQ output held only junctional sequences and lacked quality scores, the filtering could not match the filtering applied to full-length reads. Sequences were annotated with PyIR, a Python wrapper for IgBLAST v1.9, using IMGT germline references to assign V/J genes and CDR3. Reads were filtered out if the reads had weak V/J assignments (E-value above 1e-6), no CDR3, stop codons, out-of-frame junctions, or ambiguous translated residues. V3J clonotypes were defined as sequences sharing the same inferred V gene, J gene, and CDR3 amino acid sequence. The percentage overlap between two repertoires was calculated by dividing the number of shared unique clonotypes by the size of the smaller repertoire. RTK rarefaction, the Chao1 estimator, and Recon v2.1 estimates of unobserved clonotypes were used to assess repertoire richness. In TCRdb, the immuneACCESS table is reduced to in-frame sequences with V and J assigned. These tables do not hold every clone; where another copy was compared, an unresolved V gene accounts for under half, and the others remain unexplained. V, J and clone size were drawn from that table, and D and trimming were deduced from the DNA. Here the sample has roughly 500,000 clones; over 65% occur a single time. Of the sample, approximately 13% is held by the ten largest clones.

CDR1 and CDR2 are read off the germline V gene (reference sequence) as GTSNPN and SVGIG. V was cut back by 5 bases and J by 10 bases, leaving a gap of 18 bases between them. Spanning cysteine to phenylalanine, the CDR3 consists of 13 amino acids. CDR3 DNA only is kept here, 39 bases in frame from base 1. General findings and caveats noted by the study authors: The genetic and exposure-history diversity represented was limited by the small number of donors. Sampling was limited to blood, and TCR repertoires in tissue likely differ from TCR repertoires in blood. Pairwise subsampling led to the expectation that sequencing depth would affect the degree of clonotype sharing among donors.

The sequencing input was PBMCs. The rearrangement joined TRBV30 to TRBJ2-1; possibly the D gene is TRBD2, per 5 matching bases. This sequence originates from a woman between 35 and 50 years old in good health. Some clones in this sample may be carry-over from other donors' samples. The CDR3 sequence is CAWERAVTGEQFF. Here is the DNA: TGTGCCTGGGAAAGGGCGGTCACGGGGGAGCAGTTCTTC.